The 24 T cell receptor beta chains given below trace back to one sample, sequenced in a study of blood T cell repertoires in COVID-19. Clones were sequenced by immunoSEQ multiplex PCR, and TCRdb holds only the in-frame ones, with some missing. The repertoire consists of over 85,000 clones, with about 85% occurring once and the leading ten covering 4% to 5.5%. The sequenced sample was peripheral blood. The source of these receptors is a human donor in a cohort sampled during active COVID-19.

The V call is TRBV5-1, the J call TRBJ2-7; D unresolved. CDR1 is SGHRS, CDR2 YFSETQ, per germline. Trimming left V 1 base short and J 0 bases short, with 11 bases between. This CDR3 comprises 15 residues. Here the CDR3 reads CASSLHGGGSYEQYF. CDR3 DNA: TGCGCCAGCAGCTTGCATGGTGGCGGCTCCTACGAGCAGTACTTC.

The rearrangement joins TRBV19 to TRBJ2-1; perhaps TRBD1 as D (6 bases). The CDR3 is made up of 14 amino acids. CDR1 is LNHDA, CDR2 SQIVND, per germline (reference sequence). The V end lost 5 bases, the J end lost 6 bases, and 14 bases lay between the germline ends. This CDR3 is CASSFTGSFNEQFF. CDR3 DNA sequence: TGTGCCAGTAGTTTTACAGGGTCTTTCAATGAGCAGTTCTTC.

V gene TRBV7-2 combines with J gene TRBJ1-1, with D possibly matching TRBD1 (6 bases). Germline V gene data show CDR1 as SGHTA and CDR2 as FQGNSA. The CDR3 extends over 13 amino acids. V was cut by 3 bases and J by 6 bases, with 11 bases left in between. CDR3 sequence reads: CASSLDRNAEAFF. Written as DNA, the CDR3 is TGTGCCAGCAGCTTGGACAGAAACGCTGAAGCTTTCTTT.

As DNA, the CDR3 is TGTGCCAGCAGAGTCAGGGGGCTTGGTGAAAAACTGTTTTTT. Translating it yields CASRVRGLGEKLFF. The genes are TRBV27 and TRBJ1-4; 8 positions match TRBD1. CDR1 and CDR2 from the germline V gene are MNHEY and SMNVEV (reference sequence). The CDR3 contains 14 residues. With V trimmed by 6 bases and J by 7 bases, 7 bases remained unmatched.

DNA for the CDR3: TGTGCCAGCAGCGCGGGACAGGGGGCCGGCTACACCTTC. Translation gives CASSAGQGAGYTF. This rearrangement joins TRBV4-2 to TRBJ1-2; 12 bases fit TRBD1. The CDR3 loop spans 13 amino acids. Per germline, CDR1 LGHNA and CDR2 YNFKEQ. The J segment lost 8 bases and the V segment lost 5 bases, leaving 3 bases of the junction unmatched.

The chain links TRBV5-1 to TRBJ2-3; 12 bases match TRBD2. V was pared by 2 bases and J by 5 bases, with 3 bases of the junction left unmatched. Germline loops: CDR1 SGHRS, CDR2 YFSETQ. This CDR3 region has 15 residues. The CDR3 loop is CASSLASGGEDTQYF. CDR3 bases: TGCGCCAGCAGCTTAGCTAGCGGGGGGGAAGATACGCAGTATTTT.

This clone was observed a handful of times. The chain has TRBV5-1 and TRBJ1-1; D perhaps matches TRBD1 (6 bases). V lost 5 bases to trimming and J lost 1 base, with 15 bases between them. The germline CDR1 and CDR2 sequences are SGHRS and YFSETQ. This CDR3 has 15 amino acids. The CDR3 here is CASSAGAMGNTEAFF. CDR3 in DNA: TGCGCCAGCAGTGCGGGGGCTATGGGGAACACTGAAGCTTTCTTT.

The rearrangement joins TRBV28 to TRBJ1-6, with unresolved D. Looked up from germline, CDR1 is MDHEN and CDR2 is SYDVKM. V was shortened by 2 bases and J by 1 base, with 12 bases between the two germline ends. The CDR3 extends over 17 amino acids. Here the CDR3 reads CASSLPGFRSYNSPLHF. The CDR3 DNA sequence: TGTGCCAGCAGTTTACCGGGATTTCGTTCCTATAATTCACCCCTCCACTTT.

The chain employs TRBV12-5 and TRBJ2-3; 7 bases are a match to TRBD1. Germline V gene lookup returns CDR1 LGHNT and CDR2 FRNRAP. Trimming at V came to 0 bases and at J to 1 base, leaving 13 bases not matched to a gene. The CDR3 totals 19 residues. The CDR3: CASGLVRGVGTVGTDTQYF. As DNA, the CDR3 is TGTGCTAGTGGTTTGGTACGGGGAGTCGGGACAGTGGGCACAGATACGCAGTATTTT.

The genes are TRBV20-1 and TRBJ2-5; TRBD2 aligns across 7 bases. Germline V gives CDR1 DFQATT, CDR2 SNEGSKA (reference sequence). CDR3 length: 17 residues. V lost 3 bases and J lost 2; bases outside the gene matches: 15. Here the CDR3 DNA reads TGCAGTGCTAGTACCCCTAGCGGCAGGAACCGACAAGAGACCCAGTACTTC. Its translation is CSASTPSGRNRQETQYF.

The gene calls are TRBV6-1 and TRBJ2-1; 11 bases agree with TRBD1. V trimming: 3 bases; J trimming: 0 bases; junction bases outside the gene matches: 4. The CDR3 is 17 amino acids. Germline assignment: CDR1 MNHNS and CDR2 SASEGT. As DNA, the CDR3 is TGTGCCAGCAGTGAGCAGGGACAGGGGGGCTCCTACAATGAGCAGTTCTTC. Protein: CASSEQGQGGSYNEQFF.

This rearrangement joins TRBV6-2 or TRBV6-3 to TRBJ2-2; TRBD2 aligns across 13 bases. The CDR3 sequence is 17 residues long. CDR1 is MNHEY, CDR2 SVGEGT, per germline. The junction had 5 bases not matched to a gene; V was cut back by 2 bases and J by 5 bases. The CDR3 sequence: CASSYAGLAGRTGELFF. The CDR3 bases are TGTGCCAGCAGTTACGCGGGACTAGCGGGACGGACCGGGGAGCTGTTTTTT.

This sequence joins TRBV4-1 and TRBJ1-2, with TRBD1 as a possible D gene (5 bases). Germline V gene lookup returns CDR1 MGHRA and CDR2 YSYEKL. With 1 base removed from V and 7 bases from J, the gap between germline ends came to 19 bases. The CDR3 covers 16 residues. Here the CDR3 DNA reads TGCGCCAGCAGCCAAGGGAGAGGGAGGACATTCTCTGGCTACACCTTC. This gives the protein CASSQGRGRTFSGYTF.

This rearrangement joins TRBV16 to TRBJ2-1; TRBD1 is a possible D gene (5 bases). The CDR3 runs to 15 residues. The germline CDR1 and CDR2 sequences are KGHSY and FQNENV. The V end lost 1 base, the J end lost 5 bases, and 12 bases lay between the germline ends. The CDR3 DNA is TGTGCCAGCAGCCAATTGCAGGGCACCAACAATGAGCAGTTCTTC. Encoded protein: CASSQLQGTNNEQFF.

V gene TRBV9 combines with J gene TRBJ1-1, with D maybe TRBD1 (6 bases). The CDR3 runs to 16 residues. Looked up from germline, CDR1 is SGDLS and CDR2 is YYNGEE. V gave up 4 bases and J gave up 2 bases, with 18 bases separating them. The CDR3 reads CASSPRGGEYNTEAFF. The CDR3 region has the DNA TGTGCCAGCAGCCCCCGAGGGGGGGAGTATAACACTGAAGCTTTCTTT.

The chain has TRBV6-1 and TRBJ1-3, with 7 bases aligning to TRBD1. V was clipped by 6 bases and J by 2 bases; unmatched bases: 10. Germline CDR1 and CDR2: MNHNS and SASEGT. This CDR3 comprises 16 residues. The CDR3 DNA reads TGTGCCAGCAGCGAACCCGGACAGGTTGCTGGAAACACCATATATTTT. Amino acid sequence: CASSEPGQVAGNTIYF.

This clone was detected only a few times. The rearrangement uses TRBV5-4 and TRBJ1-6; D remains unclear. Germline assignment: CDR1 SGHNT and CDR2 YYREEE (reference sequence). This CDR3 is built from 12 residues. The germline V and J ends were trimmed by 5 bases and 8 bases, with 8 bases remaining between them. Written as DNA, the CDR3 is TGTGCCAGCAGAGAGGTCGATTCACCCCTCCACTTT. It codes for CASREVDSPLHF. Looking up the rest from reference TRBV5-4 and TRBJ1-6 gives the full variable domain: ETGVTQSPTHLIKTRGQQVTLRCSSQSGHNTVSWYQQALGQGPQFIFQYYREEENGRGNFPPRFSGLQFPNYSSELNVNALELDDSALYLCASREVDSPLHFGNGTRLTVT.

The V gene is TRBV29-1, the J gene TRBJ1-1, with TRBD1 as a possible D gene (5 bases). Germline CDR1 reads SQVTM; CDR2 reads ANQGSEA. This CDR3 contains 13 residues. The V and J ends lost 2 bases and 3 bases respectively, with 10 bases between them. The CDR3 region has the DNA TGCAGCGTTGAATTCAGGGAGGACACTGAAGCTTTCTTT. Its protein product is CSVEFREDTEAFF.

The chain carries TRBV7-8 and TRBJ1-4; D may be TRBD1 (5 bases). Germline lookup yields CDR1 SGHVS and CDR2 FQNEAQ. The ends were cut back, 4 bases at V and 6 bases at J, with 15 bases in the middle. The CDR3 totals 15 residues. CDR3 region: CASSWRRTPHEKLFF. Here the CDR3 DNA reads TGTGCCAGCAGCTGGCGAAGGACACCCCATGAAAAACTGTTTTTT.

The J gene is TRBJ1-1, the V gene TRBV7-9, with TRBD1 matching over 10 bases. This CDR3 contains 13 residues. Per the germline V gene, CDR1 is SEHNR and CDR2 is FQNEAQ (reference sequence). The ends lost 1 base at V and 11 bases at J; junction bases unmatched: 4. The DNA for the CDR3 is TGTGCCAGCAGCTTAGTGGGACAGGGGCTGGCTTTCTTT. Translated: CASSLVGQGLAFF.

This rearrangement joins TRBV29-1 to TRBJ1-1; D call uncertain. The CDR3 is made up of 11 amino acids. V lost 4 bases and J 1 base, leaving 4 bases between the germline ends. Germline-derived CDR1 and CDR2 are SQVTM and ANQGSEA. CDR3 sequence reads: CSVAWNTEAFF. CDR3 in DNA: TGCAGCGTTGCATGGAACACTGAAGCTTTCTTT. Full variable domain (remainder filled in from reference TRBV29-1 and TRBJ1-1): SAVISQKPSRDICQRGTSLTIQCQVDSQVTMMFWYRQQPGQSLTLIATANQGSEATYESGFVIDKFPISRPNLTFSTLTVSNMSPEDSSIYLCSVAWNTEAFFGQGTRLTVV.

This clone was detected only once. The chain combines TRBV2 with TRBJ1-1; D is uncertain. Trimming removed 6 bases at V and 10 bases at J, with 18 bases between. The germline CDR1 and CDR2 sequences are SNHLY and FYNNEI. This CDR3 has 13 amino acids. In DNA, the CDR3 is TGTGCCAGCAGGGGGTCGGCGTCGGGATTAGCTTTCTTT. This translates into CASRGSASGLAFF.

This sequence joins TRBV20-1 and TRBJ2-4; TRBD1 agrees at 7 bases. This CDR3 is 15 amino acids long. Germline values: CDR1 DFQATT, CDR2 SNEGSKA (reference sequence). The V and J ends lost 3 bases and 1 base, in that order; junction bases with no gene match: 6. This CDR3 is CSASTGARAKNIQYF. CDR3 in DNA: TGCAGTGCTAGTACAGGGGCCAGGGCCAAAAACATTCAGTACTTC.

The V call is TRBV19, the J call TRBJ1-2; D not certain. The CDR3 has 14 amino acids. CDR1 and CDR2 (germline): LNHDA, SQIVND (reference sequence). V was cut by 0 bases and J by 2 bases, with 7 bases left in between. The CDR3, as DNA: TGTGCCAGTAGTATAGAGAGGAAGAACTATGGCTACACCTTC. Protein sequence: CASSIERKNYGYTF.